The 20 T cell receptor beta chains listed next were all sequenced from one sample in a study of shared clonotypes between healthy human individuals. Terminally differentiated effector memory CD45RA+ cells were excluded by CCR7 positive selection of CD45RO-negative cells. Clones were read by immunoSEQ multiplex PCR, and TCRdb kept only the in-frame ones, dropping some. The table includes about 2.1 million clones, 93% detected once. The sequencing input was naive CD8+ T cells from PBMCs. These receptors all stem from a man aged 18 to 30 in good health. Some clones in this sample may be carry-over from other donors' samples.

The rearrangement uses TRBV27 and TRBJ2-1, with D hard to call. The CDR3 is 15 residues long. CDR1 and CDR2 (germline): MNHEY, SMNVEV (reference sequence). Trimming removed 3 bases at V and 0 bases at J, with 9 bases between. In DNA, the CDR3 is TGTGCCAGCAGTTTCAATCCGGCCTCCTACAATGAGCAGTTCTTC. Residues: CASSFNPASYNEQFF.

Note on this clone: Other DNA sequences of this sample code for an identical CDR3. The CDR3 sequence is CATSVYSNQPQHF. The CDR3 nucleotides are TGTGCCACCAGCGTATATAGCAATCAGCCCCAGCATTTT. The J gene is TRBJ1-5, the V gene TRBV15; D gene ambiguous. V dropped 5 bases and J dropped 0 bases, with 5 bases sitting between them. CDR1 and CDR2 from the germline V gene are LNHNV and YYDKDF (reference sequence). CDR3 length: 13 residues.

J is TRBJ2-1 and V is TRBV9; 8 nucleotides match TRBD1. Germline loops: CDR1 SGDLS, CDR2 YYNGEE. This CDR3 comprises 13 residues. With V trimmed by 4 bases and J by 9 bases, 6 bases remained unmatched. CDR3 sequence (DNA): TGTGCCAGCAGCACCCGGACAGGGCTTGAGCAGTTCTTC. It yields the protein CASSTRTGLEQFF.

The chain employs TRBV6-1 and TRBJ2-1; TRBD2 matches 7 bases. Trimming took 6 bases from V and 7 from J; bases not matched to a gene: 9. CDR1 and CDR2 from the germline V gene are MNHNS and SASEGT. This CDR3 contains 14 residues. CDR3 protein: CASRSREAVNEQFF. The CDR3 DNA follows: TGTGCCAGCAGAAGCCGGGAGGCAGTTAATGAGCAGTTCTTC.

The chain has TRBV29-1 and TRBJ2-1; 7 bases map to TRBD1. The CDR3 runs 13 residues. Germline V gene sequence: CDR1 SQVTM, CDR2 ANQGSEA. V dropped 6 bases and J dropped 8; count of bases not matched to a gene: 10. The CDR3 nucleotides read TGCAGCGTCGGGGAGACAGGGTGGGATGAGCAGTTCTTC. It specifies CSVGETGWDEQFF.

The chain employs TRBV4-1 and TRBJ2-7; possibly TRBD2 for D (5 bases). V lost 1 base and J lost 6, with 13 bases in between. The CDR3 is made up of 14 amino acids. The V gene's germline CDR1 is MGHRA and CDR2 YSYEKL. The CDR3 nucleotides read TGCGCCAGCAGCCAAGGGGCTCAAGAGGGCGAGCAGTACTTC. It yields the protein CASSQGAQEGEQYF.

CDR3 in amino acids: CASSLIPDRNYGYTF. CDR3 DNA sequence: TGTGCCAGCAGTTTGATCCCCGACAGGAATTATGGCTACACCTTC. The rearrangement links TRBV27 to TRBJ1-2; tentative D call: TRBD1 (6 bases). The germline V and J ends were trimmed by 3 bases and 5 bases, with 16 bases remaining between them. CDR1 is MNHEY, CDR2 SMNVEV, per germline (reference sequence). The CDR3 has 15 amino acids.

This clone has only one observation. The chain's CDR3 is CASSQDRGAYGYTF. The CDR3 DNA follows: TGCGCCAGCAGCCAAGATCGGGGAGCCTATGGCTACACCTTC. The chain uses TRBV4-1 and TRBJ1-2; D ambiguous. Germline V gives CDR1 MGHRA, CDR2 YSYEKL. The CDR3 is 14 amino acids. Trimming took 0 bases from V and 4 from J, leaving 9 bases between them.

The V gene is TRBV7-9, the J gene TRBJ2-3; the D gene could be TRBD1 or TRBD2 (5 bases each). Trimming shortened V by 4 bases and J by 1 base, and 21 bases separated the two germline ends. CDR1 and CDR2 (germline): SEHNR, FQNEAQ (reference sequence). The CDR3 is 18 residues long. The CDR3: CASSSRVGRQGGTDTQYF. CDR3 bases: TGTGCCAGCAGCTCAAGGGTGGGACGCCAAGGGGGCACAGATACGCAGTATTTT.

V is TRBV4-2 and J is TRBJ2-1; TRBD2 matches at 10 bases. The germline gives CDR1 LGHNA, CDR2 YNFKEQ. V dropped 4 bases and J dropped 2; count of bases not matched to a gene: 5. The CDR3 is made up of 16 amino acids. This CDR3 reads CASSPGGLAPYNEQFF. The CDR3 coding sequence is TGTGCCAGCAGCCCCGGGGGACTAGCGCCCTACAATGAGCAGTTCTTC.

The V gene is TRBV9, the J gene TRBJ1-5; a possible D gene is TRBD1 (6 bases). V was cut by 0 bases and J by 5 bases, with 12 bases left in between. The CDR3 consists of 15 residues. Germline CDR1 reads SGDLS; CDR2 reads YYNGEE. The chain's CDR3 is CASSVGGTSDQPQHF. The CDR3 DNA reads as TGTGCCAGCAGCGTAGGGGGGACATCTGATCAGCCCCAGCATTTT.

The CDR3 bases are TGTGCCATCAGTGAGGCGCAGGGGCACCATACGCAGTATTTT. It is translated as CAISEAQGHHTQYF. The rearrangement uses TRBV10-3 and TRBJ2-3; D is possibly TRBD1 (6 bases). The CDR3 totals 14 residues. Germline V gene lookup returns CDR1 ENHRY and CDR2 SYGVKD. V was pared by 2 bases and J by 7 bases, with 13 bases between.

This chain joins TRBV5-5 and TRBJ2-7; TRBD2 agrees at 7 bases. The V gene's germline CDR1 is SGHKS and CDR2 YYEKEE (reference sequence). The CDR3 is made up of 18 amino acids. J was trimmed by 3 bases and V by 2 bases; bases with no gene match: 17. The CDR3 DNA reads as TGTGCCAGCAGCTTAAATGTTAACGGGGGGTCCAGACTCTACGAGCAGTACTTC. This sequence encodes CASSLNVNGGSRLYEQYF.

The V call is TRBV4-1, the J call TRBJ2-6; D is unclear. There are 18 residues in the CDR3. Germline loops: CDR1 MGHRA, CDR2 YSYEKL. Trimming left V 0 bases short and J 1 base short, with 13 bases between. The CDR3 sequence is CASSQDWLSVSGANVLTF. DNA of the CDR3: TGCGCCAGCAGCCAAGACTGGCTCAGTGTGTCTGGGGCCAACGTCCTGACTTTC.

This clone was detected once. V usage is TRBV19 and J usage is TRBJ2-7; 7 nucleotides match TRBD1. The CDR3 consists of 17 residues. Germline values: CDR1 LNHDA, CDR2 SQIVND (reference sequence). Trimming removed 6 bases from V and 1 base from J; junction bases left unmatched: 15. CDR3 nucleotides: TGTGCCAGTAGCCCTAGGGGACGGGACAGCGAGTCCTACGAGCAGTACTTC. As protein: CASSPRGRDSESYEQYF. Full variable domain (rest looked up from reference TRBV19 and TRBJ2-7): DGGITQSPKYLFRKEGQNVTLSCEQNLNHDAMYWYRQDPGQGLRLIYYSQIVNDFQKGDIAEGYSVSREKKESFPLTVTSAQKNPTAFYLCASSPRGRDSESYEQYFGPGTRLTVT.

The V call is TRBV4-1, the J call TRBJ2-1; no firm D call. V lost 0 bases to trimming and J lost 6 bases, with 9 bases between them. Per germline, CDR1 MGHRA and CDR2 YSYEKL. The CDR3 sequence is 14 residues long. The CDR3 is CASSQDIAPNEQFF. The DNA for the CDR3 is TGCGCCAGCAGCCAAGATATTGCCCCCAATGAGCAGTTCTTC.

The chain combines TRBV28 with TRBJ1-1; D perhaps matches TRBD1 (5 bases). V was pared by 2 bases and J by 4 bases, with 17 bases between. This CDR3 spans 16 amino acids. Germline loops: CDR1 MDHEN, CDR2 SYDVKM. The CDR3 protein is CASSLRDRGRGTEAFF. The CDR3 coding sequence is TGTGCCAGCAGTTTAAGGGATCGCGGGAGGGGCACTGAAGCTTTCTTT.

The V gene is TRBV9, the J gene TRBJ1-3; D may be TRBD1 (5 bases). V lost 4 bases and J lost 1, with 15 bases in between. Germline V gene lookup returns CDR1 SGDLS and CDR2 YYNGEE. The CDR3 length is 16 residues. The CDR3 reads CASSPDGGRSGNTIYF. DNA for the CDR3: TGTGCCAGCAGCCCCGACGGGGGAAGGTCTGGAAACACCATATATTTT.

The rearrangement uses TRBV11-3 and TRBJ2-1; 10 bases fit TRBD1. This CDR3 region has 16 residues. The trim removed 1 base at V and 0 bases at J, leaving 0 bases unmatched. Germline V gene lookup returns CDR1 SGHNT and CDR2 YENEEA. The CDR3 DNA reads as TGTGCCAGCAGCTTAGGGACAGGGGGCTCCTACAATGAGCAGTTCTTC. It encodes CASSLGTGGSYNEQFF.

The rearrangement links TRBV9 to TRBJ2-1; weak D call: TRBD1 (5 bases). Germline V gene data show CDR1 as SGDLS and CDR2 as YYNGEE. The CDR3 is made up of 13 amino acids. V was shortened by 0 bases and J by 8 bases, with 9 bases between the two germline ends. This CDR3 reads CASSVAKTDEQFF. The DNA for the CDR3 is TGTGCCAGCAGCGTAGCTAAGACAGATGAGCAGTTCTTC.